This T cell receptor beta chain was retrieved from a study of shared clonotypes between healthy human individuals. Study background: Plates per donor: three CD4 naive, three CD4 memory, two CD8 naive, one CD8 memory.

The CDR3 covers 13 residues. Unmatched junction bases numbered 11, after V lost 4 bases and J lost 9 bases. Germline V CDR1 and CDR2: GTSNPN, SVGIG (reference sequence). Generated by immunoSEQ multiplex PCR, the TCRdb table keeps only in-frame clones and is missing some. The sample consists of some 1.5 million clones, roughly 96% of them appearing once. The clonotype comes from a man aged 25-45 years in good health. Sequences were obtained from naive CD4+ T cells sorted from blood. Subset in this sample: CD45RA+ positively selected. The chain uses TRBV30 and TRBJ1-1; TRBD1 matches 7 bases. CDR3 nucleotide sequence: TGTGCCTGGAACCGGGACAGACTAAATCAAGCTTTCTTT. This sequence encodes CAWNRDRLNQAFF.